This record concerns one TCR beta chain sequence. Its specificity is unknown. The CDR3 is cut off 3 residues early in the read; its end comes from the germline J gene. TCRdb keeps only in-frame clones here, not all; method: immunoSEQ multiplex PCR. The sample shows tens of thousands of clones, and about 6.3% sits with its ten largest clones. Germline CDR1 SGHVS, CDR2 FNYEAQ. J was trimmed by 3 bases and V by 1 base; bases with no gene match: 12. The CDR3 loop spans 17 amino acids. The data derive from a study of T cells in women clearing cervical HPV infection. Study results and limitations: CIN3+ cases had significantly higher TCR repertoire richness than controls, but evenness did not differ.

This sequence originates from a woman between 18 and 70 years old with a cervical HPV16 infection that either progressed to CIN3+ or cleared (not recorded which). Sequences were obtained from blood buffy coat. This sequence joins TRBV7-6 and TRBJ2-7; 7 positions agree with TRBD2. The covered CDR3 bases are TGTGCCAGCAGCTTAGTTTCCTCGGCTAGCGGATACTACGAG. This sequence encodes CASSLVSSASGYYE. The whole CDR3 protein reads CASSLVSSASGYYEQYF.